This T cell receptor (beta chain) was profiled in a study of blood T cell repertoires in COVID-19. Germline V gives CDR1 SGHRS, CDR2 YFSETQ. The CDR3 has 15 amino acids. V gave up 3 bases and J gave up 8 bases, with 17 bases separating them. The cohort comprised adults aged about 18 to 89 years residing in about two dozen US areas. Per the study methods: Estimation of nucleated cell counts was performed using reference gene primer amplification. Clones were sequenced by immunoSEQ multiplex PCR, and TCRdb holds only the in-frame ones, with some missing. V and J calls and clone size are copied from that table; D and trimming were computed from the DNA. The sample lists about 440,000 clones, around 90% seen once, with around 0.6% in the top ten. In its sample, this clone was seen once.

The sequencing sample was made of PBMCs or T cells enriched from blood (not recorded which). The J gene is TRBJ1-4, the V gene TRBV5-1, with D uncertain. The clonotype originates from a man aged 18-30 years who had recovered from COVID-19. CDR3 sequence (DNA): TGCGCCAGCAGCTGGGGTCGGGGTTACGACGAAAAACTGTTTTTT. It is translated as CASSWGRGYDEKLFF.